This record concerns one TCR beta chain sequence. A much larger clone lies a single base off, so this may be a read error. CDR1 and CDR2 (germline): SGHAT, FQNNGV. The CDR3 extends over 13 amino acids. They built TCR cDNA with 5'RACE template switching, a step that put in a universal primer site and UMIs. MiXCR was run by TCRdb on the 5' RACE reads, yielding one entry per CDR3 protein. The sample yields some 350,000 distinct CDR3 sequences, roughly 4.3% seen once. This record comes from a study of T cells after yellow fever vaccination. Sequencing was performed on PBMCs, taken 5 days after the yellow fever booster vaccination. This sequence was found in a man aged 18 to 29 who received the YFV17D yellow fever vaccine. V gene TRBV11-2 combines with J gene TRBJ2-4; 7 nucleotides agree with TRBD1. CDR3 coding DNA: TGTGCCAGCAGCTCTCCGGGACAGCCCGATCGGGACTTC. This sequence encodes CASSSPGQPDRDF.